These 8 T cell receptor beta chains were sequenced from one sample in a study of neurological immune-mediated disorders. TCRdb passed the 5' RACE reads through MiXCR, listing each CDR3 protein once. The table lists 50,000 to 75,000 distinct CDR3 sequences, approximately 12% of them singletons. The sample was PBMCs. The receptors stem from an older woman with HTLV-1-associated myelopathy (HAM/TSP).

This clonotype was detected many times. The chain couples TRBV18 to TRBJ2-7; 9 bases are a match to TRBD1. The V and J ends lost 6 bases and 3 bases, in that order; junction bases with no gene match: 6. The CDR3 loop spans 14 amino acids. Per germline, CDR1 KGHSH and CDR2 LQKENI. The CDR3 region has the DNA TGTGCCAGCTCGCCTCCGGGACAGGGCTACGAGCAGTACTTC. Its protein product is CASSPPGQGYEQYF.

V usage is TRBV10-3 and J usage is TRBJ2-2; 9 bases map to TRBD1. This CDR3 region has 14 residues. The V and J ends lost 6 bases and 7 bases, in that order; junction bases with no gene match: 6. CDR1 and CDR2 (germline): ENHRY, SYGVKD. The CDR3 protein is CAISTGGLFGELFF. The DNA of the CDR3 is TGTGCCATCAGCACAGGGGGCCTATTCGGGGAGCTGTTTTTT.

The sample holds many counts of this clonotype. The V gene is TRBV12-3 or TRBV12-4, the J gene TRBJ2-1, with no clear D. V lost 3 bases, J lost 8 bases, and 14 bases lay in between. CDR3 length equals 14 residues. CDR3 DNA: TGTGCCAGCAGTTTGGGTAGAACGGCCGATGAGCAGTTCTTC. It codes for CASSLGRTADEQFF.

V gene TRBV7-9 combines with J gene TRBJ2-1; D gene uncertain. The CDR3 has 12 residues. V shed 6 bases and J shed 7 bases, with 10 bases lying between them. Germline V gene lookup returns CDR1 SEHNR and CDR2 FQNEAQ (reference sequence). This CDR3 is CASRLKYNEQFF. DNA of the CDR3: TGTGCCAGCAGACTTAAATATAATGAGCAGTTCTTC.

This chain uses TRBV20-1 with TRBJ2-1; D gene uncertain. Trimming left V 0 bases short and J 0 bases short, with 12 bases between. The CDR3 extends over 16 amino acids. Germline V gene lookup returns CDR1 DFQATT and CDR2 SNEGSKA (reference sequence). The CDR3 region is CSARDGSPGSYNEQFF. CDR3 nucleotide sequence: TGCAGTGCTAGAGATGGTTCTCCGGGCTCCTACAATGAGCAGTTCTTC.

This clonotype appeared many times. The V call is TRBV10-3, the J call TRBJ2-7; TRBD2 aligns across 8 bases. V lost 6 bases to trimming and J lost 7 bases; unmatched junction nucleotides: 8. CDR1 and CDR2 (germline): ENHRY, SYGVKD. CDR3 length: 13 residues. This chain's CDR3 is CAIRREGPWEQYF. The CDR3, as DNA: TGTGCCATCAGACGGGAGGGACCTTGGGAGCAGTACTTC.

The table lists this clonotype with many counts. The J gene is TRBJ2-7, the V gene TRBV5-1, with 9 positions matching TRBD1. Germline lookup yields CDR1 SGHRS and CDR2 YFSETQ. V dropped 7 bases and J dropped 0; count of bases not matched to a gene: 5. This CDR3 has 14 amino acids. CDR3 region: CASRRDRDSYEQYF. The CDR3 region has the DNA TGCGCCAGCCGGAGGGACAGGGACTCCTACGAGCAGTACTTC.

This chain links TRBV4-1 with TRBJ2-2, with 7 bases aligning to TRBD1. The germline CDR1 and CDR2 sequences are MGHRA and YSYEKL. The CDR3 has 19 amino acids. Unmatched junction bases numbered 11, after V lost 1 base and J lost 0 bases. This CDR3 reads CASSQGLGTGATNTGELFF. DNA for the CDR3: TGCGCCAGCAGCCAAGGGTTGGGTACAGGGGCGACGAACACCGGGGAGCTGTTTTTT.